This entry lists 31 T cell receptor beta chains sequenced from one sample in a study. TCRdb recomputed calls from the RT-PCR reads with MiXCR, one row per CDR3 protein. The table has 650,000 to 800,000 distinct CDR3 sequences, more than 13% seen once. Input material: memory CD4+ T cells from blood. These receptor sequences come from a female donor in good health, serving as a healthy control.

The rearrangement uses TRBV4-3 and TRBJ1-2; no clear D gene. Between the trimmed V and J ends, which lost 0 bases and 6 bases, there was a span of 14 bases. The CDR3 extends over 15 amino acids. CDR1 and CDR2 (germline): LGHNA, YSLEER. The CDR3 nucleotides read TGCGCCAGCAGCCAAGAAGCCGTGGGTTACAATGGCTACACCTTC. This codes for CASSQEAVGYNGYTF.

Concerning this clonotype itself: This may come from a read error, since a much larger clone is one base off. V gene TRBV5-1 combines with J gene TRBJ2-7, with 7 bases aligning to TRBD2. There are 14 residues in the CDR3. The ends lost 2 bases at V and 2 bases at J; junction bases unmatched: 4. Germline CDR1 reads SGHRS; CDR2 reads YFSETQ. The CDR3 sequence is CASSLAGTAYEQYF. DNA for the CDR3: TGCGCCAGCAGCTTAGCGGGAACAGCCTACGAGCAGTACTTC. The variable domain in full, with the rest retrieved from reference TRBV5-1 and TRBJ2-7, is KAGVTQTPRYLIKTRGQQVTLSCSPISGHRSVSWYQQTPGQGLQFLFEYFSETQRNKGNFPGRFSGRQFSNSRSEMNVSTLELGDSALYLCASSLAGTAYEQYFGPGTRLTVT.

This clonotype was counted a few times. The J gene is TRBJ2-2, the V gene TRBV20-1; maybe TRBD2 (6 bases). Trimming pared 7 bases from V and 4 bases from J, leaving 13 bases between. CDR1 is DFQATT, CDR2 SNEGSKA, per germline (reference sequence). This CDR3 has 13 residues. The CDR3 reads CSVGDSFTGELFF. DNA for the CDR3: TGCAGTGTTGGGGACTCGTTCACCGGGGAGCTGTTTTTT.

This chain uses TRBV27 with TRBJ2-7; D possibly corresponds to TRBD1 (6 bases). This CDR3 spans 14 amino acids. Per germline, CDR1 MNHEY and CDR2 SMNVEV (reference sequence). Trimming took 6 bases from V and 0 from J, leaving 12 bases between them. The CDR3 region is CASSRQASSYEQYF. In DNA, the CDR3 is TGTGCCAGCAGCAGACAGGCGAGCTCCTACGAGCAGTACTTC.

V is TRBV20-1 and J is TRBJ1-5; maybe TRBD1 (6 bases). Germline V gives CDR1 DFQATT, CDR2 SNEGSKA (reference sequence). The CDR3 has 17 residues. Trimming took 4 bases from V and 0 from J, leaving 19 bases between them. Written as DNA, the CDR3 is TGCAGTGCTACCGGGACACGTTATCCCTATAGCAATCAGCCCCAGCATTTT. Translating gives CSATGTRYPYSNQPQHF.

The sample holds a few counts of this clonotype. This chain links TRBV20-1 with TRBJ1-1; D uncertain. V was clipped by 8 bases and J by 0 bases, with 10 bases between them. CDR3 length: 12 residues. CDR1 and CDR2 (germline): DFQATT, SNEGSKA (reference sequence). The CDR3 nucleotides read TGCAGTACTGGGCGGGTGAACACTGAAGCTTTCTTT. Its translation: CSTGRVNTEAFF.

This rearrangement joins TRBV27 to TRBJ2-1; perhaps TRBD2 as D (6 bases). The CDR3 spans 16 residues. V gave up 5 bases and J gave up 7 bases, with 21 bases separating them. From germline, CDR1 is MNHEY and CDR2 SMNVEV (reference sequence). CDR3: CASSRLQRASGNEQFF. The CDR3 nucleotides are TGTGCCAGCAGTCGACTTCAGCGGGCCTCGGGTAATGAGCAGTTCTTC.

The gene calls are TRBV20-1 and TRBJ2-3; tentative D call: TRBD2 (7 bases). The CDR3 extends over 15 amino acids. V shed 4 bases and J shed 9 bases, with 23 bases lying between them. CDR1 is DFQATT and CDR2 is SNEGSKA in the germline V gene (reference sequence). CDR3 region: CSANARTIRGGTQYF. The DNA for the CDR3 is TGCAGTGCTAATGCAAGAACGATCAGGGGAGGGACGCAGTATTTT.

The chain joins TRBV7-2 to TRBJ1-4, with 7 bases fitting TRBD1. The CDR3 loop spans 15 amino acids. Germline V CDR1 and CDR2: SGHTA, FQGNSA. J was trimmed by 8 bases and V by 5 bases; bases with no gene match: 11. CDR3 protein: CASSKNRGVWEKLFF. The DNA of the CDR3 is TGTGCCAGCAGCAAGAACAGGGGAGTGTGGGAAAAACTGTTTTTT.

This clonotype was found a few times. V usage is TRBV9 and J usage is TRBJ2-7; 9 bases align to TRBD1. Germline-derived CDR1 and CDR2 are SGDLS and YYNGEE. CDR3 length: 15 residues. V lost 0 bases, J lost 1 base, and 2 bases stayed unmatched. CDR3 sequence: CASSVDGTGSYEQYF. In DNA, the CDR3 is TGTGCCAGCAGCGTAGACGGGACAGGGTCCTACGAGCAGTACTTC. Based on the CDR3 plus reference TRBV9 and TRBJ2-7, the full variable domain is DSGVTQTPKHLITATGQRVTLRCSPRSGDLSVYWYQQSLDQGLQFLIQYYNGEERAKGNILERFSAQQFPDLHSELNLSSLELGDSALYFCASSVDGTGSYEQYFGPGTRLTVT.

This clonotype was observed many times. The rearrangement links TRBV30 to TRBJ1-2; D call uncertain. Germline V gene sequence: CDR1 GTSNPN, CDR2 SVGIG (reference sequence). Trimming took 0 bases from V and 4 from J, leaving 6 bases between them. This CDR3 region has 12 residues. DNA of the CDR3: TGTGCCTGGAGTGTACGTGGCTATGGCTACACCTTC. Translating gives CAWSVRGYGYTF.

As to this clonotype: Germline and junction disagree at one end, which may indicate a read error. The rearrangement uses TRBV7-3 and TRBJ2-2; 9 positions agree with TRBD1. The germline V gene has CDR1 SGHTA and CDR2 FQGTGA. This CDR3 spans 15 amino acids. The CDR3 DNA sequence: TGTGCCAGCAGCTCGGGGACAGGGCGGACCGGGGGGCTGTTTTTT. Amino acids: CASSSGTGRTGGLFF.

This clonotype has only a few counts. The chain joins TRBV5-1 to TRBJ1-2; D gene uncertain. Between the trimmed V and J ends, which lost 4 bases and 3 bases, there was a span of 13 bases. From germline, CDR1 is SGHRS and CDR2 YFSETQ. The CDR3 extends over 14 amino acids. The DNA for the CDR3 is TGCGCCAGCAGCCGAACCAATGCGGACTATGGCTACACCTTC. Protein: CASSRTNADYGYTF.

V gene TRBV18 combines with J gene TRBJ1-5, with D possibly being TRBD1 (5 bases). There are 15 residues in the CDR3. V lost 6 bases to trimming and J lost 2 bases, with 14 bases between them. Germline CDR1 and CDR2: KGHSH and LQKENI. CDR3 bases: TGTGCCAGCTCCTCCGGAATACAGGGCAATCAGCCCCAGCATTTT. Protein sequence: CASSSGIQGNQPQHF.

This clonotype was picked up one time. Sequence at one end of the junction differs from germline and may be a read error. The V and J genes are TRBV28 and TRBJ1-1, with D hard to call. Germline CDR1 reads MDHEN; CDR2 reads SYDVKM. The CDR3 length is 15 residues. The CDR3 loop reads CASSSSSASDTEAFF. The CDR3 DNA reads TGTGCCAGCAGTTCCTCCTCGGCCAGCGACACTGAAGCCTTCTTT.

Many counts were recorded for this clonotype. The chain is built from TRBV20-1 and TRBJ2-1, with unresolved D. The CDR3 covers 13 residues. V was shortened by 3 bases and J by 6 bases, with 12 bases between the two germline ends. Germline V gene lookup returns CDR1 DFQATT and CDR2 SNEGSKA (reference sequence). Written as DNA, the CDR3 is TGCAGTGCTAGTAGGCCGAACTTCAATGAGCAGTTCTTC. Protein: CSASRPNFNEQFF.

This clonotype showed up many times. As DNA, the CDR3 is TGTGCCAGCAGTTACTCCCCTGGAAAAGCTTTCTTT. This encodes CASSYSPGKAFF. The V and J genes are TRBV6-5 and TRBJ1-1; D not resolved. Germline assignment: CDR1 MNHEY and CDR2 SVGAGI. The CDR3 totals 12 residues. Trimming removed 0 bases from V and 9 bases from J, with 8 bases in between.

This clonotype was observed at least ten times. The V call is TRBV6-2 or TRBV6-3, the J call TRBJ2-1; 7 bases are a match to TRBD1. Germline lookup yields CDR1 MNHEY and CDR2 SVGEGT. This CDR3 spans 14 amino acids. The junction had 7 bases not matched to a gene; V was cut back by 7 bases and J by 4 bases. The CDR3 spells CASNDRVGYNEQFF. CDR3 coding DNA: TGTGCCAGCAACGACAGGGTCGGTTACAATGAGCAGTTCTTC.

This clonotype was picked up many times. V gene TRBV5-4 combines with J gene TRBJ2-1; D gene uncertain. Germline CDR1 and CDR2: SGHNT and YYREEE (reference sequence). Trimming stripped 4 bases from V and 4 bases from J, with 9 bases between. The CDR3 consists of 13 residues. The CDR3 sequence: CASSVDGYNEQFF. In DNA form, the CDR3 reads TGTGCCAGCAGCGTGGACGGATACAATGAGCAGTTCTTC.

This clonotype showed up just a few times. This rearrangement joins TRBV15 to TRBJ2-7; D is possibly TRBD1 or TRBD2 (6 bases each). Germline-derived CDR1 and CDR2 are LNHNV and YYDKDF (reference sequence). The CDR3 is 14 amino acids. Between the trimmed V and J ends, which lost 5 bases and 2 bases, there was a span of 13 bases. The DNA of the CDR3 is TGTGCCACCAGCGTGCGAAGGGGGGCCTACGAGCAGTACTTC. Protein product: CATSVRRGAYEQYF.

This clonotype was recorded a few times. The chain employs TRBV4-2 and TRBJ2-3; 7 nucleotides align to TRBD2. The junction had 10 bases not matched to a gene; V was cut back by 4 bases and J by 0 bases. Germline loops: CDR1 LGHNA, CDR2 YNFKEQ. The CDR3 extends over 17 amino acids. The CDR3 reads CASSPQEPSGSTDTQYF. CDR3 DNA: TGTGCCAGCAGCCCCCAAGAGCCTAGCGGTAGCACAGATACGCAGTATTTT.

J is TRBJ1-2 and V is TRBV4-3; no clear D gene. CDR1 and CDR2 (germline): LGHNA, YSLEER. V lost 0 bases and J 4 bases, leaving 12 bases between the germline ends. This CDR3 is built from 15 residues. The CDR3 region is CASSQDRRQFYGYTF. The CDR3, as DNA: TGCGCCAGCAGCCAAGATCGTAGGCAGTTCTATGGCTACACCTTC.

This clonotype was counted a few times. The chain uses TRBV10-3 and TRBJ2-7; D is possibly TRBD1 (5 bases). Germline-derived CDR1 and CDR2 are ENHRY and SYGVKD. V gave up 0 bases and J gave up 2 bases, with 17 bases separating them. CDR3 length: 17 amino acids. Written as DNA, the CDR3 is TGTGCCATCAGTGAGTCGACTCATTTACAGGAAGCCTACGAGCAGTACTTC. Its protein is CAISESTHLQEAYEQYF.

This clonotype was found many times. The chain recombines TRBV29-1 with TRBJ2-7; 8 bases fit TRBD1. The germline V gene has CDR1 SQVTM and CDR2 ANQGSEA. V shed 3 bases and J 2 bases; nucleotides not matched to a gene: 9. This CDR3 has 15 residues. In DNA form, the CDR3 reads TGCAGCGTTGATGTTGCAGGGGGCGGACCCTACGAGCAGTACTTC. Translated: CSVDVAGGGPYEQYF.

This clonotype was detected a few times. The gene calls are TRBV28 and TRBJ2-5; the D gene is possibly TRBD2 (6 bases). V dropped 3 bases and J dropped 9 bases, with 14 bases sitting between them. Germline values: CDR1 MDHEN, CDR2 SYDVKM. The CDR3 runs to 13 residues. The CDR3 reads CASSLEGLRAQYF. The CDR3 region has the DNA TGTGCCAGCAGTTTGGAGGGGCTCAGGGCCCAGTACTTC.

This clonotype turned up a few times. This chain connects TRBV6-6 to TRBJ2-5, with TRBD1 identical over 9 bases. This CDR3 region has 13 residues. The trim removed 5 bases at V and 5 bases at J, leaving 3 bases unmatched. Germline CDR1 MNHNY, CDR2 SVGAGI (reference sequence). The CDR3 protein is CASSNRGLETQYF. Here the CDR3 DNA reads TGTGCCAGCAGTAACAGGGGGCTGGAGACCCAGTACTTC.

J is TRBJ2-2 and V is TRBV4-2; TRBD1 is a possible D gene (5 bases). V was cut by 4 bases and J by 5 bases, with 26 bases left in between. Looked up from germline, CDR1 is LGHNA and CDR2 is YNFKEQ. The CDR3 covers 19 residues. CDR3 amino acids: CASSRNAHNGAHQTGELFF. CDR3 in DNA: TGTGCCAGCAGCCGAAACGCCCACAATGGGGCCCATCAAACCGGGGAGCTGTTTTTT.

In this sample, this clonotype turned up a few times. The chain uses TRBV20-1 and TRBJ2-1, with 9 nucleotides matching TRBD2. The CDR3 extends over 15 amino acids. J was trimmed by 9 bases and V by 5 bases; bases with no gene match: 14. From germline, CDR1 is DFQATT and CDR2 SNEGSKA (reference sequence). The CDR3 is CSAGDISGRSGEQFF. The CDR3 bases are TGCAGTGCTGGGGACATAAGCGGGAGGTCGGGTGAGCAGTTCTTC.

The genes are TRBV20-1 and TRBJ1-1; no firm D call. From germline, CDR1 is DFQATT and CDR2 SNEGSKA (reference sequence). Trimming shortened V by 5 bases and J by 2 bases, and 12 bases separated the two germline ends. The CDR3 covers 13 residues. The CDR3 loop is CSAPPTPNTEAFF. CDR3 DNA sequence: TGCAGTGCTCCGCCGACACCCAACACTGAAGCTTTCTTT.

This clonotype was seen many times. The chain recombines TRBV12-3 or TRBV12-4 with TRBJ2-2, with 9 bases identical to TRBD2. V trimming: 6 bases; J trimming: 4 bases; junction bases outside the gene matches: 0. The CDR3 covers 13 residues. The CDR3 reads CASRRGGTGELFF. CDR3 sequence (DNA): TGTGCCAGCAGGCGGGGGGGCACCGGGGAGCTGTTTTTT.

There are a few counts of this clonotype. The CDR3 reads CAISEGARNEQFF. As DNA, the CDR3 is TGTGCCATCAGTGAGGGGGCCCGCAATGAGCAGTTCTTC. The chain uses TRBV10-3 and TRBJ2-1; TRBD1 is a possible D gene (5 bases). This CDR3 contains 13 residues. Germline V gives CDR1 ENHRY, CDR2 SYGVKD. Trimming pared 2 bases from V and 6 bases from J, leaving 8 bases between.